The rows below give T cell receptor beta chains drawn from one sample of a study of cytomegalovirus exposure and HLA in healthy donors. Sequencing used immunoSEQ multiplex PCR; TCRdb keeps in-frame clones, though not all of them. The data show tens of thousands of clones, around 84% seen once. Sequenced material: PBMCs. The receptor set was obtained from a woman in her thirties or forties in good health and CMV-seropositive. CDR3s include the opening cysteine and the closing phenylalanine or tryptophan. D genes are given only for firm matches. Only part of the rows carry a size: once, few, many, or a class if the clone is expanded.

D gene: -; V gene: TRBV5-1; J gene: TRBJ1-6; clone size: -; CDR3 DNA: TGCGCCAGCAGCTTGGCCACGAGACAGGATAATTCACCCCTCCACTTT; CDR3 protein: CASSLATRQDNSPLHF
D gene: TRBD1; V gene: TRBV6-6; J gene: TRBJ2-7; clone size: -; CDR3 DNA: TGTGCCAGCGAACAGGGGTACGAGCAGTACTTC; CDR3 protein: CASEQGYEQYF
D gene: TRBD1; V gene: TRBV30; J gene: TRBJ1-2; clone size: -; CDR3 DNA: TGTGCCTGGACTACAGGGGGAGACATAAGCTACACCTTC; CDR3 protein: CAWTTGGDISYTF
D gene: TRBD1; V gene: TRBV25-1; J gene: TRBJ1-6; clone size: medium-sized; CDR3 DNA: TGTGCCAGCAGCTCCGGGACAGGCGCTTATAATTCACCCCTCCACTTT; CDR3 protein: CASSSGTGAYNSPLHF
D gene: -; V gene: TRBV10-3; J gene: TRBJ1-5; clone size: -; CDR3 DNA: TGTGCCATCGGAGTAGATAGCAATCAGCCCCAGCATTTT; CDR3 protein: CAIGVDSNQPQHF
D gene: -; V gene: TRBV2; J gene: TRBJ1-5; clone size: -; CDR3 DNA: TGTGCCAGCAGTGAAAGGGCCGGGGATCAGCCCCAGCATTTT; CDR3 protein: CASSERAGDQPQHF
D gene: TRBD1; V gene: TRBV7-9; J gene: TRBJ2-1; clone size: once; CDR3 DNA: TGTGCCAGCAGCCCACAGGGGGGCGAAGAGTACAATGAGCAGTTCTTC; CDR3 protein: CASSPQGGEEYNEQFF
D gene: TRBD2; V gene: TRBV4-1; J gene: TRBJ2-6; clone size: -; CDR3 DNA: TGCGCCAGCAGCCAGGCTCGGACTAGCGCCTTCAGTGCCGGATCTGGGGCCAACGTCCTGACTTTC; CDR3 protein: CASSQARTSAFSAGSGANVLTF
D gene: -; V gene: TRBV13; J gene: TRBJ1-2; clone size: -; CDR3 DNA: TGTGCCAGCAGCTCCGCGGCCGGCTATGGCTACACCTTC; CDR3 protein: CASSSAAGYGYTF
D gene: -; V gene: TRBV10-3; J gene: TRBJ2-3; clone size: -; CDR3 DNA: TGTGCCATCAGTGAGTCGGGACTTAAAACAGATACGCAGTATTTT; CDR3 protein: CAISESGLKTDTQYF
D gene: TRBD2; V gene: TRBV28; J gene: TRBJ2-5; clone size: -; CDR3 DNA: TGTGCCAGCAGACCGTCACTAGCGGGGGAGACCCAGTACTTC; CDR3 protein: CASRPSLAGETQYF
D gene: TRBD1; V gene: TRBV2; J gene: TRBJ1-2; clone size: -; CDR3 DNA: TGTGCCAGCAGGGGACAGGGCTTTAACTATGGCTACACCTTC; CDR3 protein: CASRGQGFNYGYTF
D gene: -; V gene: TRBV23-1; J gene: TRBJ2-7; clone size: -; CDR3 DNA: TGCGCCAGCAGTCTAAGTTGCTCCAGGGTATTCTACGAGCAGTACTTC; CDR3 protein: CASSLSCSRVFYEQYF
D gene: -; V gene: TRBV6-5; J gene: TRBJ1-6; clone size: -; CDR3 DNA: TGTGCCAGCAGTTACTCAGGGGGGGACAATTCACCCCTCCACTTT; CDR3 protein: CASSYSGGDNSPLHF
D gene: TRBD1; V gene: TRBV19; J gene: TRBJ2-7; clone size: few; CDR3 DNA: TGTGCCAGTAGTCCCCGGACAGGGGGCGCGTCGAGGGAGCAGTACTTC; CDR3 protein: CASSPRTGGASREQYF
D gene: -; V gene: TRBV7-6; J gene: TRBJ2-2; clone size: -; CDR3 DNA: TGTGCCAGCAGCTTATATAGGGAGACCGGGGAGCTGTTTTTT; CDR3 protein: CASSLYRETGELFF
D gene: -; V gene: TRBV10-2; J gene: TRBJ1-4; clone size: -; CDR3 DNA: TGCGCCAGCAGTGAGGGATTCAGAGCGCAAAAACTGTTTTTT; CDR3 protein: CASSEGFRAQKLFF
D gene: -; V gene: TRBV28; J gene: TRBJ1-1; clone size: -; CDR3 DNA: TGTGCCAGCAGCCAAACACCAAACACTGAAGCTTTCTTT; CDR3 protein: CASSQTPNTEAFF
D gene: TRBD2; V gene: TRBV19; J gene: TRBJ2-6; clone size: -; CDR3 DNA: TGTGCCAGTAGTTCCCCACAGCGGGGTCCCGGGGCCAACGTCCTGACTTTC; CDR3 protein: CASSSPQRGPGANVLTF
D gene: -; V gene: TRBV18; J gene: TRBJ1-5; clone size: -; CDR3 DNA: TGTGCCAGCTCACCAGCTGCCCAGGGTAGCCAGCCCCAGCATTTT; CDR3 protein: CASSPAAQGSQPQHF
D gene: -; V gene: TRBV6-5; J gene: TRBJ1-1; clone size: few; CDR3 DNA: TGTGCCAGCAGGGACAGCCAGAACACTGAAGCTTTCTTT; CDR3 protein: CASRDSQNTEAFF
D gene: TRBD2; V gene: TRBV5-4; J gene: TRBJ2-3; clone size: -; CDR3 DNA: TGTGCCAGCAGCCCGGGACTAGCGGGGGGTTCTAGCACAGATACGCAGTATTTT; CDR3 protein: CASSPGLAGGSSTDTQYF
D gene: -; V gene: TRBV11-3; J gene: TRBJ2-1; clone size: few; CDR3 DNA: TGTGCCAGCAGCTCAGACAGGCTGAATGAGCAGTTCTTC; CDR3 protein: CASSSDRLNEQFF
D gene: -; V gene: TRBV28; J gene: TRBJ1-1; clone size: -; CDR3 DNA: TGTGCCAGCAGTTTATTGCAGGGTCAGGACACTGAAGCTTTCTTT; CDR3 protein: CASSLLQGQDTEAFF
D gene: -; V gene: TRBV6-6; J gene: TRBJ1-2; clone size: -; CDR3 DNA: TGTGCCAGCAGTTACGAGGGAGAGGCCTATGGCTACACCTTC; CDR3 protein: CASSYEGEAYGYTF
D gene: TRBD2; V gene: TRBV4-2; J gene: TRBJ2-3; clone size: -; CDR3 DNA: TGTGCCAGCAGCCAAGGTCCGGGGAGGGCAGATACGCAGTATTTT; CDR3 protein: CASSQGPGRADTQYF
D gene: TRBD1; V gene: TRBV4-1; J gene: TRBJ2-5; clone size: -; CDR3 DNA: TGCGCCAGCAGCTTGACAGGGGGCCGGGAGACCCAGTACTTC; CDR3 protein: CASSLTGGRETQYF
D gene: -; V gene: TRBV21-1; J gene: TRBJ1-1; clone size: -; CDR3 DNA: TGTGCCAGCAGCAAAGTAAAGCGAAACACTGAAGCTTTCTTT; CDR3 protein: CASSKVKRNTEAFF
D gene: TRBD1; V gene: TRBV19; J gene: TRBJ1-5; clone size: once; CDR3 DNA: TGTGCCAGTAGTATCAGGGGGCTAGATCAGCCCCAGCATTTT; CDR3 protein: CASSIRGLDQPQHF
D gene: TRBD1; V gene: TRBV10-3; J gene: TRBJ2-5; clone size: -; CDR3 DNA: TGTGCCATCAGCCGGACAGGGACCCAAGAGACCCAGTACTTC; CDR3 protein: CAISRTGTQETQYF
D gene: -; V gene: TRBV7-2; J gene: TRBJ1-5; clone size: -; CDR3 DNA: TGTGCCAGCAGCTTAGCGCTGGCCAATCAGCCCCAGCATTTT; CDR3 protein: CASSLALANQPQHF
D gene: -; V gene: TRBV7-9; J gene: TRBJ2-5; clone size: -; CDR3 DNA: TGTGCTGGTGGGCGCCAAGAGACCCAGTACTTC; CDR3 protein: CAGGRQETQYF
D gene: -; V gene: TRBV7-3; J gene: TRBJ1-5; clone size: -; CDR3 DNA: TGTGCCAGCAGCCCCGACACCGATCAGCCCCAGCATTTT; CDR3 protein: CASSPDTDQPQHF
D gene: TRBD1; V gene: TRBV7-9; J gene: TRBJ2-2; clone size: -; CDR3 DNA: TGTGCCAGCAGCTTGACAGGGGCGGACACCGGGGAGCTGTTTTTT; CDR3 protein: CASSLTGADTGELFF
D gene: -; V gene: TRBV29-1; J gene: TRBJ1-1; clone size: once; CDR3 DNA: TGCAGCGTTGAAGACAAAACAGGACTGAACACTGAAGCTTTCTTT; CDR3 protein: CSVEDKTGLNTEAFF
D gene: -; V gene: TRBV5-8; J gene: TRBJ2-3; clone size: -; CDR3 DNA: TGTGCCAGCAGCTTGCTTTATCAGGATACGCAGTATTTT; CDR3 protein: CASSLLYQDTQYF
D gene: TRBD2; V gene: TRBV13; J gene: TRBJ2-7; clone size: -; CDR3 DNA: TGTGCCAGCAGCTTAGAACTAGCGGGGAGCTACGAGCAGTACTTC; CDR3 protein: CASSLELAGSYEQYF